This record covers a single TCR beta chain. The data are from a study of tumor-infiltrating lymphocytes in oesophageal squamous cell carcinoma. This CDR3 has 11 residues. Germline V gene sequence: CDR1 SGHTA, CDR2 FQGTGA. V was pared by 9 bases and J by 4 bases, with 8 bases between. In TCRdb, the PCR reads were re-called with MiXCR into one record per CDR3 protein. This sample carries roughly 9,000 distinct CDR3 sequences, 60% to 70% of them seen once, and the ten largest clones take roughly 36%. The sequence was obtained from a female donor with esophageal squamous cell carcinoma. V gene TRBV7-3 combines with J gene TRBJ2-3; D not certain. Input material: esophageal tumor tissue. CDR3 sequence (DNA): TGTGCCAGTGGGTTTGCAGATACGCAGTATTTT. This encodes CASGFADTQYF.